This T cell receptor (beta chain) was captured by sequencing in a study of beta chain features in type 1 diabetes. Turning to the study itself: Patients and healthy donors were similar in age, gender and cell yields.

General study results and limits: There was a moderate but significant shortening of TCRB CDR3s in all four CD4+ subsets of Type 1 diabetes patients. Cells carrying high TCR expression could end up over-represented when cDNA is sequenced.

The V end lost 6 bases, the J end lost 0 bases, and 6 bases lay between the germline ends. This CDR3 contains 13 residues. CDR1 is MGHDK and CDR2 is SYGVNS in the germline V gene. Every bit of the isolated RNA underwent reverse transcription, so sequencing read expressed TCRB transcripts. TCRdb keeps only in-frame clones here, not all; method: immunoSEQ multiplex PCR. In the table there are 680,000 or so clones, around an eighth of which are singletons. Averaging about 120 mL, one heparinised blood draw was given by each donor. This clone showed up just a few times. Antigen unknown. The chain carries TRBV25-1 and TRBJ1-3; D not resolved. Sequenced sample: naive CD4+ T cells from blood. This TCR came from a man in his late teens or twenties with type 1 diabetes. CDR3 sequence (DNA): TGTGCCAGCAGCCAACTCTCTGGAAACACCATATATTTT. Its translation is CASSQLSGNTIYF.